The present T cell receptor beta chain was sequenced within a study of cytomegalovirus exposure and HLA in healthy donors. PCR primers comprised 60 Vbeta and 13 Jbeta primers. Assay used: immunoSEQ multiplex PCR; TCRdb lists only in-frame clones, some missing. The table lists 100,000 to 150,000 clones, about three quarters of them singletons. The sequencing input was PBMCs. This clonotype was obtained from a woman aged 40 to 50 in good health and CMV-seronegative.

The CDR3 sequence is CASSLGGRREQYF. As DNA, the CDR3 is TGTGCCAGCAGCTTGGGGGGAAGGCGGGAGCAGTACTTC. The chain joins TRBV5-4 to TRBJ2-5; 7 nucleotides line up with TRBD2. Per germline, CDR1 SGHNT and CDR2 YYREEE (reference sequence). CDR3 length: 13 amino acids. V gave up 0 bases and J gave up 11 bases; unmatched junction bases: 7.